Listed below are T cell receptor beta chains from one sample, sequenced in a study of human T cells and chemical hapten exposure. Via MiXCR, TCRdb re-called the RACE reads, giving one row per CDR3 protein. The sample holds about 380,000 distinct CDR3 sequences; around 6% are singletons and the top ten take 5% to 6%. The sample here was whole blood, taken in connection with sensitization to the hapten diphenylcyclopropenone (DPC). These receptors all stem from a woman between 18 and 29 years old with alopecia areata. Some clones in this sample may be carry-over from other donors' samples. The CDR3 runs from the conserved cysteine through the conserved F or W. A D gene is named only where the DNA matches it firmly. Only part of the rows carry a size: once, few, many, or a class if the clone is expanded.

size,J,D,V,CDR3,DNA
few,TRBJ2-7,TRBD2,TRBV24-1,CATTSGGYEQYF,TGTGCCACCACTAGCGGGGGTTACGAGCAGTACTTC
few,TRBJ2-3,.,TRBV6-5,CASSYGTGIMADTQYF,TGTGCCAGCAGTTACGGAACAGGAATCATGGCAGATACGCAGTATTTT
many,TRBJ1-2,.,TRBV29-1,CSVEFQANGYTF,TGCAGCGTTGAGTTCCAGGCGAACGGCTACACCTTC
.,TRBJ2-3,.,TRBV5-1,CASSLNVVTRTDTQYF,TGCGCCAGCAGCTTGAATGTCGTAACCCGAACAGATACGCAGTATTTT
many,TRBJ1-6,.,TRBV5-1,CASSLSATPPNSPLHF,TGCGCCAGCAGCTTATCAGCCACTCCTCCTAATTCACCCCTCCACTTT
few,TRBJ1-5,TRBD1,TRBV7-9,CASSLFRGDRDFNQPQHF,TGTGCCAGCAGCTTATTCCGCGGGGACAGGGATTTCAATCAGCCCCAGCATTTT
many,TRBJ2-3,TRBD2,TRBV6-4,CASSDSASGGLTDTQYF,TGTGCCAGCAGTGACTCGGCTAGCGGGGGCCTCACAGATACGCAGTATTTT
many,TRBJ1-6,.,TRBV27,CASSPLQGINSPLHF,TGTGCCAGCAGCCCACTACAGGGAATCAATTCACCCCTCCACTTT
many,TRBJ2-1,.,TRBV6-4,CASSDGERNEQFF,TGTGCCAGCAGTGACGGGGAGCGGAATGAGCAGTTCTTC
few,TRBJ2-5,TRBD2,TRBV18,CASSPSRGVWKETQYF,TGTGCCAGCTCACCGTCGCGGGGGGTTTGGAAAGAGACCCAGTACTTC
few,TRBJ2-4,TRBD1,TRBV20-1,CSVPSRDSLNIQYF,TGCAGTGTCCCTTCCCGGGACAGTTTAAACATTCAGTACTTC
few,TRBJ2-7,.,TRBV4-3,CASSHERNYEQYF,TGCGCCAGCAGCCACGAGCGGAACTACGAGCAGTACTTC
few,TRBJ2-4,.,TRBV2,CASSVSENIQYF,TGTGCCAGCAGTGTGTCAGAAAACATTCAGTACTTC
few,TRBJ1-1,.,TRBV7-8,CASSLRTAENTEAFF,TGTGCCAGCAGCTTACGGACAGCGGAGAACACTGAAGCTTTCTTT
once,TRBJ2-7,.,TRBV27,CASSFIVAGMAYEQYF,TGTGCCAGCAGTTTTATCGTGGCTGGGATGGCCTACGAGCAGTACTTC
.,TRBJ2-1,.,TRBV10-3,CAISEPQGDNEQFF,TGTGCCATCAGTGAGCCACAAGGGGACAATGAGCAGTTCTTC
few,TRBJ2-6,.,TRBV4-1,CASSQATEPYSGANVLTF,TGCGCCAGCAGCCAAGCAACAGAGCCCTACTCTGGGGCCAACGTCCTGACTTTC
few,TRBJ2-6,.,TRBV6-1,CASSSYWGQSSGANVLTF,TGTGCCAGTTCAAGTTACTGGGGCCAGAGCTCTGGGGCCAACGTCCTGACTTTC
few,TRBJ1-3,.,TRBV25-1,CASRWGLGGNTIYF,TGTGCCAGCAGGTGGGGGCTCGGGGGAAACACCATATATTTT
few,TRBJ2-3,TRBD2,TRBV10-3,CAISVRLAGVRVDTQYF,TGTGCCATCAGTGTACGGCTAGCGGGGGTCCGGGTGGATACGCAGTATTTT
.,TRBJ2-3,.,TRBV6-5,CASRWDTSTDTQYF,TGTGCCAGCAGGTGGGACACCAGCACAGATACGCAGTATTTT
few,TRBJ2-2,.,TRBV4-3,CASSQDRRLHTGELFF,TGCGCCAGCAGCCAAGATCGTCGCCTCCACACCGGGGAGCTGTTTTTT
many,TRBJ1-1,.,TRBV7-9,CASSLMQGRTEAFF,TGTGCCAGCAGCCTAATGCAGGGGCGCACTGAAGCTTTCTTT
.,TRBJ2-3,TRBD2,TRBV4-2,CASSQDREGTDTQYF,TGTGCCAGCAGCCAAGATCGGGAGGGCACAGATACGCAGTATTTT
few,TRBJ1-2,.,TRBV6-6,CASSYRPAQNYGYTF,TGTGCCAGCAGTTACCGTCCAGCTCAAAACTATGGCTACACCTTC
few,TRBJ2-3,TRBD1,TRBV27,CASSFGDRAIF,TGTGCCAGCAGTTTTGGGGACAGGGCGATTTTT
.,TRBJ1-6,.,TRBV7-2,CASSYETVASYNSPLHF,TGTGCCAGCAGCTACGAGACAGTTGCCTCCTATAATTCACCCCTCCACTTT
.,TRBJ2-2,.,TRBV7-2,CASSLIYGELFF,TGTGCCAGCAGCCTAATTTACGGGGAGCTGTTTTTT
many,TRBJ1-2,.,TRBV12-3/TRBV12-4,CASSLRQWGSFGGYTF,TGTGCCAGCAGTTTGCGTCAGTGGGGTTCTTTCGGCGGCTACACCTTC
many,TRBJ1-5,.,TRBV6-1,CASSEAMKYQPQHF,TGTGCCAGCAGTGAAGCGATGAAGTATCAGCCCCAGCATTTT
many,TRBJ1-4,.,TRBV29-1,CSVGQGSPNEKLFF,TGCAGCGTTGGGCAGGGATCACCTAATGAAAAACTGTTTTTT
few,TRBJ2-3,.,TRBV28,CASSAPRTTITDTQYF,TGTGCCAGCAGCGCCCCTAGGACCACCATCACAGATACGCAGTATTTT
few,TRBJ1-1,.,TRBV3-1,CASSQEGLNAFF,TGTGCCAGCAGCCAGGAGGGCTTGAACGCTTTCTTT
.,TRBJ1-2,.,TRBV2,CASSEDEGHQNYGYTF,TGTGCCAGCAGTGAAGATGAGGGACACCAAAACTATGGCTACACCTTC
.,TRBJ1-2,.,TRBV28,CASSLPHDGVGDLNYGYTF,TGTGCCAGCAGTTTGCCCCACGATGGGGTAGGGGATTTAAACTATGGCTACACCTTC
.,TRBJ1-5,.,TRBV2,CASRGRGDNQPQHF,TGTGCCAGCAGGGGTAGAGGGGACAATCAGCCCCAGCATTTT
few,TRBJ1-1,TRBD1,TRBV5-1,CASSLNNRGLNTEAFF,TGCGCCAGCAGCCTGAACAACAGGGGGTTGAACACTGAAGCTTTCTTT
.,TRBJ1-2,.,TRBV7-2,CASSYSRGKGYTF,TGTGCCAGCAGTTATTCTAGGGGGAAGGGCTACACCTTC
.,TRBJ2-7,TRBD2,TRBV5-1,CASSSRGGSTYEQYF,TGCGCCAGCAGCTCTCGCGGGGGGAGCACCTACGAGCAGTACTTC
.,TRBJ1-3,TRBD1,TRBV11-2,CASSWSGTVHPGNTIYF,TGTGCCAGCAGCTGGTCCGGGACAGTTCATCCTGGAAACACCATATATTTT
.,TRBJ2-3,.,TRBV29-1,CSAGANEDTQYF,TGCAGCGCCGGAGCAAATGAGGATACGCAGTATTTT
few,TRBJ2-2,.,TRBV4-1,CASRVGMNTGELFF,TGCGCCAGCCGGGTGGGGATGAACACCGGGGAGCTGTTTTTT
few,TRBJ2-3,.,TRBV5-1,CASSLLQGDSTDTQYF,TGCGCCAGCAGCTTACTACAGGGAGATAGCACAGATACGCAGTATTTT
few,TRBJ2-3,TRBD1,TRBV10-3,CATWPQGVADTQYF,TGTGCCACTTGGCCCCAGGGGGTGGCAGATACGCAGTATTTT
.,TRBJ2-2,TRBD1,TRBV11-2,CASSAVYRDRELTVELFF,TGTGCCAGCAGCGCGGTTTACCGGGACAGGGAGCTAACTGTCGAGCTGTTTTTT
many,TRBJ1-4,TRBD1,TRBV12-3/TRBV12-4,CASSVDRTSTNEKLFF,TGTGCCAGCAGTGTGGACAGGACCTCAACTAATGAAAAACTGTTTTTT
few,TRBJ2-2,TRBD1,TRBV14,CASSQFLDRATGELFF,TGTGCCAGCAGCCAATTCTTAGACAGGGCAACCGGGGAGCTGTTTTTT
.,TRBJ1-2,TRBD1,TRBV29-1,CSVRTGATYGYTF,TGCAGCGTAAGGACAGGGGCCACCTATGGCTACACCTTC
many,TRBJ1-5,.,TRBV4-3,CASSLVFFGNQPQHF,TGCGCCAGCAGCCTGGTTTTTTTTGGCAATCAGCCCCAGCATTTT